This TCR beta chain was retrieved from a study of CXCR3-negative and CXCR3-positive naive CD8 T cells. Study background: Each library gave roughly 1.5 +/- 0.3 million of roughly 130 million TRB reads. The study, taken as a whole, reports: Memory, not naive, CXCR3-negative and CXCR3-positive cells differed in TRBV-TRBJ usage.

Carrying UMI labels, the TRB cDNA libraries were prepared through 5' RACE. Each CDR3 protein gets one entry in TCRdb, which reprocessed the 5' RACE reads and gives no DNA. This repertoire includes tens of thousands of distinct CDR3 sequences. Regarding this clonotype: Its antigen is still unknown.

The sorting of each CD8+ T cell subset was done in triplicate, at over 250,000 cells each. The CDR3 totals 16 residues. Germline lookup yields CDR1 MNHNY and CDR2 SVGAGI (reference sequence). This chain links TRBV6-6 with TRBJ1-4; TCRdb proposes TRBD1, but this gene call is untestable without DNA. Specimen: naive CXCR3- CD8+ T cells from blood. Subset: CD45RO-CCR7+CD27+CD95- naive CD8+ T cells lacking CXCR3 (TNR3-). This clonotype was sampled from a human donor in good health. Some clones in this sample may be carry-over from other donors' samples. The CDR3 here is CASSLPGQRAIEKLFF.